This T cell receptor (beta chain) derives from a study of CD8+ T cells in alopecia areata. A word on this clone: Its antigen is not known.

Treatment noted: oral pan-JAK inhibitor, 5-10 mg twice daily. Investigators sorted PBMCs to obtain both CD4+ and CD8+ T cells. The germline V gene has CDR1 SGDLS and CDR2 YYNGEE. J lost 4 bases, V lost 4 bases, and 5 bases had no gene match. The CDR3 sequence is 14 residues long. Points from the study as a whole: Within the top 100, expanded CD8+ clones significantly decreased with tofacitinib, as did scalp clonality.

Isolated RNA was reverse transcribed into cDNA used as the sequencing template. Profiling relied on immunoSEQ multiplex PCR, and the TCRdb table lists in-frame clones only, not all of them. Of some 220,000 clones in the sample, roughly 56% were seen once. Sequencing was performed on CD4+ T cells sorted from blood, taken at week 4, from a patient treated with tofacitinib. The source of this sequence is a human donor with alopecia areata. This rearrangement joins TRBV9 to TRBJ1-2; TRBD1 agrees at 9 bases. The CDR3 nucleotides read TGTGCCAGCAGCTTTGGGACAGGGCCCTATGGCTACACCTTC. This encodes CASSFGTGPYGYTF.